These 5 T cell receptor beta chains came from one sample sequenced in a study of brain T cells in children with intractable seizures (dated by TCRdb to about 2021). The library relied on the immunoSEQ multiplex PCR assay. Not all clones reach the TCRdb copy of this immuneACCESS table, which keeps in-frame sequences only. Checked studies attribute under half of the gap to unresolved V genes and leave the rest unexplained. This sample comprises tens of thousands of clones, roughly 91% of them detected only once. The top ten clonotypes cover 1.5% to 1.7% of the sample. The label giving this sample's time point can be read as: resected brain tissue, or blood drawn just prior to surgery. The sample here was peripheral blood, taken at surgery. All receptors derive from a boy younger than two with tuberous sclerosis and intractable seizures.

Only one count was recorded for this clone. CDR3 protein: CASSLAVTGGARANVLTF. The CDR3 coding sequence is TGTGCCAGCAGCTTAGCTGTGACAGGGGGCGCGAGGGCCAACGTCCTGACTTTC. This chain joins TRBV7-6 and TRBJ2-6; TRBD1 agrees at 10 bases. V dropped 0 bases and J dropped 5; count of bases not matched to a gene: 7. Germline CDR1 and CDR2: SGHVS and FNYEAQ. There are 18 residues in the CDR3.

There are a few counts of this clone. CDR3 in amino acids: CAWGTGNTEAFF. In DNA form, the CDR3 reads TGTGCCTGGGGAACAGGGAACACTGAAGCTTTCTTT. The J gene is TRBJ1-1, the V gene TRBV30, with D possibly being TRBD1 (5 bases). The ends were cut back, 5 bases at V and 1 base at J, with 8 bases in the middle. Per germline, CDR1 GTSNPN and CDR2 SVGIG (reference sequence). CDR3 length equals 12 residues.

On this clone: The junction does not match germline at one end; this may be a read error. The CDR3 is CAGRGKSVDYTF. In nucleotides, the CDR3 is TGTGCCGGCAGGGGGAAGTCAGTCGACTACACCTTC. The chain combines TRBV13 with TRBJ1-2, with 7 bases aligning to TRBD1. The length of the CDR3 is 12 residues. Germline loops: CDR1 PRHDT, CDR2 FYEKMQ (reference sequence).

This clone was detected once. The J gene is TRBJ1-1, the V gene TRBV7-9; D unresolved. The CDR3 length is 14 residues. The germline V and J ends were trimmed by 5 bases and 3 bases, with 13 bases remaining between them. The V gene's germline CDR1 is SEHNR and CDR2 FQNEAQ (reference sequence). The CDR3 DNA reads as TGTGCCAGCAGCCCAACGACACTCCACACTGAAGCTTTCTTT. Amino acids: CASSPTTLHTEAFF.

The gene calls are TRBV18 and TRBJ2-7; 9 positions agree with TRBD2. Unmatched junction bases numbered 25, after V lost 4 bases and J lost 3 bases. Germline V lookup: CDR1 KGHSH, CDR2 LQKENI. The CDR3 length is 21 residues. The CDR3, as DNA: TGTGCCAGCTCACTCACGTTGGGTGCAGGATTAGCGGGAGCGGATGGCTACGAGCAGTACTTC. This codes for CASSLTLGAGLAGADGYEQYF.